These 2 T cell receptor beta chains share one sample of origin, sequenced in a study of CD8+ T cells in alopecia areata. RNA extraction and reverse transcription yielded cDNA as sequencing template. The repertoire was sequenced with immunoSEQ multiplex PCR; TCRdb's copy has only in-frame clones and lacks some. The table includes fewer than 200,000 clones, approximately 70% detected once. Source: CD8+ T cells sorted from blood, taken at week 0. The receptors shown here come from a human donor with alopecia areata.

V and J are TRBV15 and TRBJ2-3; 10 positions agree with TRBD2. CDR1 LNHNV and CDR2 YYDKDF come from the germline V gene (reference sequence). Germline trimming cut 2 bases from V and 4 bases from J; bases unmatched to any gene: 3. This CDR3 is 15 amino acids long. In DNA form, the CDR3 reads TGTGCCACCAGCAGACTAGCGGGGGCAGCAGATACGCAGTATTTT. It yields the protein CATSRLAGAADTQYF.

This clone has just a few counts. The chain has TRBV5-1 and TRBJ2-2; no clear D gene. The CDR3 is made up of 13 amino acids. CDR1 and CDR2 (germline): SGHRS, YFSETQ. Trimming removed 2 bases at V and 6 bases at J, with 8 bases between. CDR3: CASSFSNPGELFF. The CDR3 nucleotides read TGCGCCAGCAGCTTTAGCAATCCCGGGGAGCTGTTTTTT.